This T cell receptor beta chain was captured by sequencing in a study of patients and donors after allogeneic stem cell transplantation. Deletions cut 3 bases from V and 6 bases from J, with 14 bases between. The CDR3 length is 14 residues. TCRdb recomputed calls from the RT-PCR reads with MiXCR, one row per CDR3 protein. The table lists 900,000 to 1,000,000 distinct CDR3 sequences, approximately 19% of them singletons. The receptor's source is a human donor who was either an allogeneic HSCT recipient or a stem cell or donor lymphocyte infusion donor (not recorded which). It is not recorded whose cells these are; they may come from a transplant donor. The chain joins TRBV12-3 or TRBV12-4 to TRBJ1-2; D possibly corresponds to TRBD1 (6 bases). What was sequenced was blood, either unsorted or a sorted T cell fraction (not recorded which). In DNA, the CDR3 is TGTGCCAGCAGTTTCTGGGGGGCCTTTAATGGCTACACCTTC. Amino acids: CASSFWGAFNGYTF.